These 25 T cell receptor beta chains were sequenced from one sample in a study of shared clonotypes between healthy human individuals. The data were produced by immunoSEQ multiplex PCR, yet TCRdb's version contains in-frame clones alone and is incomplete. The data contain about half a million clones, 70% to 80% of them seen just once; the ten biggest clones take up about 12%. Sequences were obtained from PBMCs. The receptors shown here come from a woman aged 40 to 49 in good health. Some clones in this sample may be carry-over from other donors' samples.

On this clone: This probably arose from a read error, given a far larger clone one base away. It is likely a read error, because the conserved phenylalanine at the end of the CDR3 is missing. The CDR3, as DNA: TGTGCCAGCAGCCAGGGGGGCCCCCGAGACGAGCAGTACTCC. This translates into CASSQGGPRDEQYS. The genes are TRBV7-8 and TRBJ2-7; TRBD1 might be the D (7 bases). Germline values: CDR1 SGHVS, CDR2 FQNEAQ. The CDR3 spans 14 residues. Trimming shortened V by 5 bases and J by 5 bases, and 16 bases separated the two germline ends.

The CDR3 region is CSVESPAGVVNEQFF. The CDR3 region has the DNA TGCAGCGTTGAGAGTCCAGCGGGAGTGGTAAATGAGCAGTTCTTC. This sequence joins TRBV29-1 and TRBJ2-1; 8 nucleotides align to TRBD2. CDR3 size: 15 residues. The V segment lost 3 bases and the J segment 7 bases; nucleotides outside the gene matches: 11. CDR1 is SQVTM and CDR2 is ANQGSEA in the germline V gene.

Of note for this clone: This could be a read error, since a much larger clone is one nucleotide away. This chain connects TRBV7-3 to TRBJ1-1; D gene uncertain. The germline V gene has CDR1 SGHTA and CDR2 FQGTGA. V gave up 2 bases and J gave up 5 bases, with 9 bases separating them. The CDR3 runs 13 residues. The CDR3 DNA sequence: TGTGCCAGCAGCTTATCTAGTGTTACTGAAGCTTTCTTT. It codes for CASSLSSVTEAFF.

This chain uses TRBV6-1 with TRBJ1-5; no clear D. This CDR3 comprises 13 residues. Trimming stripped 2 bases from V and 7 bases from J, with 9 bases between. The germline V gene encodes CDR1 MNHNS and CDR2 SASEGT. The CDR3 bases are TGTGCCAGCAGTGAATTCTTGTCCCAGCCCCAGCATTTT. This encodes CASSEFLSQPQHF.

Turning to this clone: A read error may explain this, as a much larger clone is one base away. The J gene is TRBJ2-7, the V gene TRBV7-2; unclear D gene. The CDR3 covers 11 residues. Trimming shortened V by 3 bases and J by 2 bases, and 2 bases separated the two germline ends. Germline CDR1 SGHTA, CDR2 FQGNSA. CDR3 bases: TGTGCCAGCAGCTTCACCTACGAGCAGTACTTC. Translating gives CASSFTYEQYF.

The chain's CDR3 is CASSHTTASNYGYTF. CDR3 nucleotides: TGCGCCAGCAGCCACACGACAGCTTCTAACTATGGCTACACCTTC. V and J are TRBV4-1 and TRBJ1-2, with D possibly TRBD1 on 5 matching bases. Per germline, CDR1 MGHRA and CDR2 YSYEKL. The CDR3 spans 15 residues. Trimming removed 3 bases from V and 0 bases from J, with 11 bases in between.

This clone occurred a few times. This chain links TRBV4-1 with TRBJ1-1; D not resolved. Trimming stripped 3 bases from V and 0 bases from J, with 11 bases between. Germline V CDR1 and CDR2: MGHRA, YSYEKL. This CDR3 is 15 amino acids long. The CDR3 spells CASSHAIQLNTEAFF. Written as DNA, the CDR3 is TGCGCCAGCAGCCATGCTATACAGTTGAACACTGAAGCTTTCTTT.

This clone was picked up many times. The genes are TRBV29-1 and TRBJ1-1; D perhaps matches TRBD1 (6 bases). The CDR3 is made up of 14 amino acids. From germline, CDR1 is SQVTM and CDR2 ANQGSEA. V lost 2 bases and J lost 5, with 15 bases in between. CDR3 nucleotide sequence: TGCAGCGTTGAATTTGGAGAGGGGGGGACTGAAGCTTTCTTT. Translating gives CSVEFGEGGTEAFF.

This clone was counted a single time. A far larger clone is off by one base, so a read error is likely. The sample contains more than one DNA sequence encoding this CDR3. The V and J genes are TRBV30 and TRBJ1-1; 8 bases align to TRBD1. The CDR3 spans 14 residues. V trimming: 1 base; J trimming: 3 bases; junction bases outside the gene matches: 4. Germline V CDR1 and CDR2: GTSNPN, SVGIG (reference sequence). The CDR3 bases are TGTGCCTGGAGTGCTTGGACAGGGTACACTGAAGCTTTCTTT. The encoded protein is CAWSAWTGYTEAFF.

This clone was observed many times. Here the CDR3 DNA reads TGCAGTGTTGGGACCCCCCTAGAGCAGTACTTC. Its protein is CSVGTPLEQYF. The chain carries TRBV20-1 and TRBJ2-5; either TRBD1 or TRBD2 may fit D (5 bases each). CDR3 size: 11 residues. Germline V CDR1 and CDR2: DFQATT, SNEGSKA (reference sequence). V lost 7 bases and J lost 11, with 17 bases in between.

This sequence joins TRBV28 and TRBJ1-5; 10 nucleotides align to TRBD1. Per germline, CDR1 MDHEN and CDR2 SYDVKM. The CDR3 is 14 amino acids. The V gene end was trimmed by 5 bases and the J gene end by 7 bases; junction bases not matched to a gene: 5. The CDR3 loop reads CASSHRTGGQPQHF. For the CDR3, the DNA is TGTGCCAGCAGTCACCGGACAGGGGGACAGCCCCAGCATTTT.

This clone was found once. The chain couples TRBV7-9 to TRBJ2-1; 15 nucleotides match TRBD2. The CDR3 contains 17 residues. The J segment lost 9 bases and the V segment lost 1 base, leaving 7 bases of the junction unmatched. CDR1 is SEHNR and CDR2 is FQNEAQ in the germline V gene (reference sequence). CDR3 protein: CASSLGRMGLAGGEQFF. The CDR3 coding sequence is TGTGCCAGCAGCTTAGGCCGAATGGGACTAGCGGGAGGTGAGCAGTTCTTC.

This clone has only a few counts. The J gene is TRBJ1-1, the V gene TRBV5-4; 7 bases map to TRBD1. Per the germline V gene, CDR1 is SGHNT and CDR2 is YYREEE (reference sequence). V lost 0 bases and J lost 10; bases outside the gene matches: 9. The CDR3 has 14 amino acids. CDR3 nucleotide sequence: TGTGCCAGCAGCTTGGAGAAGGGGTCAGGGGGAGCTTTCTTT. This encodes CASSLEKGSGGAFF.

This chain uses TRBV19 with TRBJ2-1; 11 nucleotides match TRBD2. Germline-derived CDR1 and CDR2 are LNHDA and SQIVND (reference sequence). V lost 8 bases, J lost 8 bases, and 8 bases stayed unmatched. This CDR3 contains 14 residues. In DNA, the CDR3 is TGTGCCAGTGCGATAGCGGGAGGGCGCTATGAGCAGTTCTTC. Encoded protein: CASAIAGGRYEQFF.

The rearrangement links TRBV18 to TRBJ2-1; tentative D call: TRBD2 (7 bases). The CDR3 has 19 residues. CDR1 is KGHSH, CDR2 LQKENI, per germline. V was trimmed by 3 bases and J by 0 bases, leaving 21 bases between them. The CDR3 spells CASSPPVRGSGASYNEQFF. For the CDR3, the DNA is TGTGCCAGCTCACCTCCGGTCAGGGGCAGCGGGGCCTCCTACAATGAGCAGTTCTTC.

Concerning this clone: Possible read error: a much larger clone is one base away. Other DNA sequences in this specimen translate into the identical CDR3. The gene calls are TRBV6-5 and TRBJ2-3; no clear D. Germline lookup yields CDR1 MNHEY and CDR2 SVGAGI. The CDR3 runs to 13 residues. The CDR3 here is CASSYPTTDTQYF. The CDR3 DNA is TGCGCCAGCAGTTACCCTACCACAGATACGCAGTATTTT.

The chain links TRBV28 to TRBJ1-2, with D hard to call. V dropped 5 bases and J dropped 3 bases, with 7 bases sitting between them. This CDR3 contains 12 residues. Germline V gives CDR1 MDHEN, CDR2 SYDVKM. The CDR3, as DNA: TGTGCCAGCAGTACGACCGACTATGGCTACACCTTC. This translates into CASSTTDYGYTF.

Of note for this clone: This clone may be a read error of a much larger clone one base away. Other DNA sequences from this sample encode an identical CDR3 as well. The gene calls are TRBV6-6 and TRBJ1-2; D unclear. Germline V CDR1 and CDR2: MNHNY, SVGAGI (reference sequence). Trimming pared 2 bases from V and 8 bases from J, leaving 9 bases between. The CDR3 consists of 12 residues. CDR3 sequence (DNA): TGTGCCAGCAGTTACCCAGACCGGGGCTACACCTTC. Translation: CASSYPDRGYTF.

Only a few counts were recorded for this clone. The chain joins TRBV11-3 to TRBJ2-5, with TRBD1 identical over 7 bases. J was trimmed by 5 bases and V by 5 bases; bases with no gene match: 11. The CDR3 totals 15 residues. The germline CDR1 and CDR2 sequences are SGHNT and YENEEA. CDR3 DNA sequence: TGTGCCAGCAGCCCAGGCATAGGGGGCGGGGAGACCCAGTACTTC. It specifies CASSPGIGGGETQYF. The full variable domain, its missing parts supplied by reference TRBV11-3 and TRBJ2-5, is EAGVVQSPRYKIIEKKQPVAFWCNPISGHNTLYWYLQNLGQGPELLIRYENEEAVDDSQLPKDRFSAERLKGVDSTLKIQPAELGDSAVYLCASSPGIGGGETQYFGPGTRLLVL.

The DNA for the CDR3 is TGTGCCAGCAGTTACGAAACAGTGACCGGGGAGCTGTTTTTT. It is translated as CASSYETVTGELFF. The gene calls are TRBV6-5 and TRBJ2-2; D is unclear. The CDR3 totals 14 residues. Trimming cost V 2 bases and J 5 bases, with 9 bases left between them. The germline V gene has CDR1 MNHEY and CDR2 SVGAGI.

This chain links TRBV4-2 with TRBJ2-7; 8 nucleotides line up with TRBD1. CDR3 size: 15 residues. Losses at the gene ends were 0 bases for V and 2 bases for J; bases not matched to a gene: 3. CDR1 LGHNA and CDR2 YNFKEQ come from the germline V gene. The CDR3 DNA follows: TGTGCCAGCAGCCAAGATCGGACAGGGCCCTACGAGCAGTACTTC. It yields the protein CASSQDRTGPYEQYF.

The J gene is TRBJ1-1, the V gene TRBV5-6, with 7 bases fitting TRBD1. Trimming cost V 4 bases and J 4 bases; bases outside gene matches: 13. Germline loops: CDR1 SGHDT, CDR2 YYEEEE. This CDR3 has 16 residues. In nucleotides, the CDR3 is TGTGCCAGCAGCCACAGACAGGGTGGATTGGGCACTGAAGCTTTCTTT. Protein sequence: CASSHRQGGLGTEAFF.

The rearrangement joins TRBV5-1 to TRBJ2-7; 8 nucleotides agree with TRBD1. The germline gives CDR1 SGHRS, CDR2 YFSETQ. The junction had 10 bases not matched to a gene; V was cut back by 1 base and J by 1 base. The CDR3 is made up of 17 amino acids. CDR3 residues: CASSLTKGTGGSYEQYF. DNA of the CDR3: TGCGCCAGCAGCTTGACCAAGGGAACAGGGGGATCCTACGAGCAGTACTTC. Full variable domain (missing parts from reference TRBV5-1 and TRBJ2-7): KAGVTQTPRYLIKTRGQQVTLSCSPISGHRSVSWYQQTPGQGLQFLFEYFSETQRNKGNFPGRFSGRQFSNSRSEMNVSTLELGDSALYLCASSLTKGTGGSYEQYFGPGTRLTVT.

This clone was picked up a small number of times. The CDR3 DNA reads as TGCGCCAGCAGCTTGGCCGCGGCGTCGGTGAACATTCAGTACTTC. This encodes CASSLAAASVNIQYF. The chain carries TRBV5-1 and TRBJ2-4; D uncertain. The V end lost 0 bases, the J end lost 7 bases, and 14 bases lay between the germline ends. CDR3 length equals 15 residues. Per germline, CDR1 SGHRS and CDR2 YFSETQ.

The chain combines TRBV25-1 with TRBJ2-7; the match to TRBD2 covers 12 bases. The trim removed 7 bases at V and 3 bases at J, leaving 1 base unmatched. The germline V gene has CDR1 MGHDK and CDR2 SYGVNS. The CDR3 runs to 13 residues. CDR3 nucleotides: TGTGCCAGCACACTAGCGGGAGGCTACGAGCAGTACTTC. This translates into CASTLAGGYEQYF.